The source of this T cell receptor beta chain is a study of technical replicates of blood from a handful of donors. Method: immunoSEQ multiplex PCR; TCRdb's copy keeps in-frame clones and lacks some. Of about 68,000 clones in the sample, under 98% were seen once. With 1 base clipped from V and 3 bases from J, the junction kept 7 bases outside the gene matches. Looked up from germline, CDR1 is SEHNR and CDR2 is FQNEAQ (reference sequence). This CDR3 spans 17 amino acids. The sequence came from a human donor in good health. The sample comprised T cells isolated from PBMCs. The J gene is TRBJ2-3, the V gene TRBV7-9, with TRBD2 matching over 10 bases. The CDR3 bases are TGTGCCAGCAGCTTAGAAAGGCTAGCGGGAGAGACAGATACGCAGTATTTT. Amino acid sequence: CASSLERLAGETDTQYF.